This TCR beta chain comes out of a study of cytomegalovirus exposure and HLA in healthy donors. The PCR contained 60 Vbeta and 13 Jbeta primers. Profiling relied on immunoSEQ multiplex PCR, and the TCRdb table lists in-frame clones only, not all of them. This sample yields 100,000 to 150,000 clones, of which 80% are seen a single time; 1.2% belongs to the top ten. J lost 5 bases, V lost 1 base, and 9 bases had no gene match. This CDR3 has 17 residues. The germline CDR1 and CDR2 sequences are SGHNT and YENEEA. This clone was recorded a few times. The chain links TRBV11-3 to TRBJ2-2; 8 bases line up with TRBD1. The source material was PBMCs. The receptor was derived from a female donor in good health and CMV-seronegative. The CDR3: CASSLGGAGGRTGELFF. The CDR3 bases are TGTGCCAGCAGCTTAGGTGGGGCAGGGGGCAGGACCGGGGAGCTGTTTTTT.